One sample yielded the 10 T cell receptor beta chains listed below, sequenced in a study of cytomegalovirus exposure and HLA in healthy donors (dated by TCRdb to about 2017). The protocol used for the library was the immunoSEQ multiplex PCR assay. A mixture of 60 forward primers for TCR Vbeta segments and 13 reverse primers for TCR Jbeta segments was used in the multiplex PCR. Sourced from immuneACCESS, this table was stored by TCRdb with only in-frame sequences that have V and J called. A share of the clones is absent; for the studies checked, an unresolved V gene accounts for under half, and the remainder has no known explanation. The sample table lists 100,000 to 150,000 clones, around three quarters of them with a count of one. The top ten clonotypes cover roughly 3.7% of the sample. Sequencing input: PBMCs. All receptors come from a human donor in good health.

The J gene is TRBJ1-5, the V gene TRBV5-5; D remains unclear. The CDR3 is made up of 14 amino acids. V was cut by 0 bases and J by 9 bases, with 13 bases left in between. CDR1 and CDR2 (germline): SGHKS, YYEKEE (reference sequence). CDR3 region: CASSLDGNPGPQHF. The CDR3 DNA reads TGTGCCAGCAGCTTGGATGGTAACCCGGGGCCCCAGCATTTT.

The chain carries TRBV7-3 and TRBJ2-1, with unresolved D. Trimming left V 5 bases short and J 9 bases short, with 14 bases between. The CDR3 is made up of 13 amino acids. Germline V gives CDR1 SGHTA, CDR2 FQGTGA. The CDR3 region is CASSQSAAGEQFF. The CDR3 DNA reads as TGTGCCAGCAGCCAGTCCGCGGCTGGTGAGCAGTTCTTC.

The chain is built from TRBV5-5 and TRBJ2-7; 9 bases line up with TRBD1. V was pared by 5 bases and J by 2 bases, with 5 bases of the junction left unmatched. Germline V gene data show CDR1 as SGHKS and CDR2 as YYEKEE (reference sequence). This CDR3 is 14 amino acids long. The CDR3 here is CASSARDRAYEQYF. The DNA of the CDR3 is TGTGCCAGCAGTGCTCGGGACAGGGCCTACGAGCAGTACTTC.

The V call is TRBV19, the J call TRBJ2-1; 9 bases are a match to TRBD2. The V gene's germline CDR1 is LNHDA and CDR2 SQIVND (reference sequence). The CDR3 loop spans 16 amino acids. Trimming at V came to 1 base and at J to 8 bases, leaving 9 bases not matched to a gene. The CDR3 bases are TGTGCCAGTAGTATAGTCCTAGCGGGACGGCACGATGAGCAGTTCTTC. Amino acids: CASSIVLAGRHDEQFF.

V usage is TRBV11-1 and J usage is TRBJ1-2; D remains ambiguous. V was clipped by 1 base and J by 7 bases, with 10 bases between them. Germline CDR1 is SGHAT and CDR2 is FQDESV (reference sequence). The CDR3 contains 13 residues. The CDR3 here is CASSLGGGSGYTF. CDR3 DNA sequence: TGTGCCAGCAGCTTAGGAGGAGGGAGTGGCTACACCTTC.

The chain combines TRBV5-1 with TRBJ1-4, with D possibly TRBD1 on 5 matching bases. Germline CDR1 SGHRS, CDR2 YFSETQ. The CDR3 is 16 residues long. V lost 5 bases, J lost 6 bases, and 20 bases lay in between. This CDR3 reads CASSRTPQGRDEKLFF. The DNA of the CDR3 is TGCGCCAGCAGTCGAACACCCCAGGGTAGAGATGAAAAACTGTTTTTT.

The CDR3 nucleotides are TGCGCCAGCAGTGAGCAGGGGCGCTATGGCTACACCTTC. This codes for CASSEQGRYGYTF. The chain links TRBV10-1 to TRBJ1-2, with D possibly being TRBD1 (6 bases). V shed 2 bases and J shed 4 bases, with 8 bases lying between them. CDR3 length equals 13 residues. Germline V gene data show CDR1 as WNHNN and CDR2 as SYGVQD (reference sequence).

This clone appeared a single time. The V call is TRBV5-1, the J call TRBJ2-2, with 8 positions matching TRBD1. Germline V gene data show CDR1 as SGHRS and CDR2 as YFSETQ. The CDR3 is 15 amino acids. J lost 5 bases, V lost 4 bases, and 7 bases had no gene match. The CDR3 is CASSPGQVVTGELFF. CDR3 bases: TGCGCCAGCAGCCCGGGACAGGTGGTAACCGGGGAGCTGTTTTTT.

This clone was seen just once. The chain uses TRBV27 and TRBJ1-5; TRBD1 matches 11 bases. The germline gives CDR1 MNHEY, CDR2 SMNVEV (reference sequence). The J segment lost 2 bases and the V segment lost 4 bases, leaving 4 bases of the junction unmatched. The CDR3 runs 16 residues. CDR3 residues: CASSWTGGIGNQPQHF. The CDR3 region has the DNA TGTGCCAGCAGTTGGACAGGGGGCATTGGCAATCAGCCCCAGCATTTT.

CDR3 coding DNA: TGCGCCAGCAGCCCAGTAGGGGGCGAGAATTCACCCCTCCACTTT. Translating it yields CASSPVGGENSPLHF. The rearrangement links TRBV5-1 to TRBJ1-6; 7 bases agree with TRBD1. The CDR3 length is 15 residues. Germline assignment: CDR1 SGHRS and CDR2 YFSETQ. Trimming took 4 bases from V and 7 from J; bases not matched to a gene: 8.